Described below is a single TCR beta chain sequence and its context. The specificity of this receptor is unknown. Base qualities are missing; no much larger clone stands one base away. This specimen belongs to a study of cytomegalovirus exposure and HLA in healthy donors (dated by TCRdb to between 2016 and 2019). Background for the entire study: According to an earlier analysis of 587 of the donors, about 179 million T cells yielded 95 million to 140 million unique TCR beta sequences and approximately 300 Gb of sequence data. On average, around 200,000 unique TCR beta nucleotide sequences were sequenced per donor among 350 to 400 genotyped donors of the cohort, with about 19% of those sequences being non-productive. Approximately 310 gigabases of sequencing data and approximately 80 million unique TCR sequences were included in an early release covering 500 to 750 HLA-typed donors. Every discovery cohort repertoire had been produced on one sequencing platform. Five DR-DQ haplotypes were handled as single units for association and clustering, since linkage in the cohort was strong. A separate validation cohort of roughly 130 different subjects was used in addition to the roughly 720-subject first cohort. In the later analysis, no new phenotypic data were used to find candidate immune exposures; instead, reliance was placed on TCR beta sequences and their occurrence across donors. Alongside the repertoire data, information on donor age, sex, ethnicity and CMV serostatus was compiled. An earlier analysis of about 620 of the donors applied high-throughput TCR beta sequencing to assess whether each TCR beta V gene segment acted as functional or pseudogenic. A later genetic analysis used genome-wide SNP genotypes for 398 of the 666 donors, treating that subset as a discovery cohort. Both class I and class II loci were covered by HLA typing, at four-digit resolution. The number of donors typed differed by locus, with 629-630 for A, B, C, DRB1 and DQB1, around 500 for DQA1, 600 to 610 for DPA1, and some 450 for DPB1. To study patterns of TCR occurrence, a later analysis re-analyzed previously published TCR beta repertoires from 666 donors and added high-resolution HLA genotyping. High-throughput TCR immunosequencing, statistical association of individual TCRs with disease status, and machine learning were combined to predict cytomegalovirus infection status. The study aimed to test whether cataloging public T cell receptors could reveal signatures of past pathogen exposure. The genetic ancestry cluster associated with self-reported Caucasian donors included 81% of the 300 to 400 genotyped donors. Using immunosequencing, the study profiled T cell repertoires from 500 to 800 subjects and related those repertoires to cytomegalovirus serostatus.

V lost 4 bases and J lost 0 bases, and the count of bases not matched to a germline gene is 3. From the cysteine through the phenylalanine, the CDR3 covers 16 amino acids. Only CDR3 DNA remains: 48 bases, in frame from the first base. In the germline V gene, CDR1 corresponds to SGHDN and CDR2 to FVKESK. The cohort comprised some 700 healthy bone marrow donors. Cohort members were all nominally healthy when sampled, although unrecorded immune exposures were likely present. The donor was CMV seropositive and belonged to the group of more than 250 seropositive cohort members. A peripheral blood sample was provided by each donor, and peripheral blood mononuclear cells were used for TCR beta sequencing. The Qiagen DNeasy Blood Extraction Kit was used to extract genomic DNA from the blood cell samples. Receptor libraries were prepared by the immunoSEQ multiplex PCR assay. For the multiplex PCR, a mixture combining 60 forward primers for TCR Vbeta segments and 13 reverse primers for TCR Jbeta segments was used. A multiplex PCR assay on genomic DNA amplified the CDR3 region of rearranged TCR beta genes. On the Illumina HiSeq System, the amplified TCR beta libraries were sequenced as 87-base-pair reads. The study's own analysis went as follows. Across the 700 or so repertoires, a later analysis counted tens of millions of unique TCR beta chains, around 11 million of which were shared by at least two donors. To remove PCR and sequencing errors, raw reads were error-corrected and collapsed into unique sequences using a nearest-neighbor algorithm that merged closely related sequences. To assign V, D and J gene segments, CDR3 sequences were aligned to IMGT reference sequences. Each retained sequence needed at least a six-nucleotide match to both a V gene segment and a J gene segment. Rearrangements were classified as productive when the CDR3 lacked stop codons and remained in frame with V and J, and all other rearrangements were classified as non-productive. Following IMGT convention, CDR3 was defined as the stretch from the second conserved V-encoded cysteine up to the conserved J-encoded phenylalanine. The earlier analysis of some 540 of the donors excluded any sequence lacking an unambiguous match to a single V gene segment. An earlier analysis of fewer than 750 of the donors classified V segments as functional when productive rearrangements were above 56.7% and as segregating when the standard deviation between donors was above 5%. A statistical classification framework was built to diagnose cytomegalovirus status from the catalog of TCR beta chain sequences. V and J gene assignment, in a later analysis, came from comparing TCR nucleotide sequences with IMGT/GENE-DB human TR gene sequences. In a later analysis, CDR3 sequences and most-parsimonious VDJ recombination scenarios were assigned using the TCRdist pipeline. In a later analysis, every TCR beta chain was defined by the combination of its CDR3 amino acid sequence and its V-gene family, and reads without a unique V-gene family were dropped. In a later analysis, 550 to 650 highly shared, low-generation-probability nucleotide sequences were removed to address suspected cross-contamination and a sequencing artifact. In a later analysis, a clonal expansion index was calculated for each public chain from normalized within-repertoire ranks of inferred template counts. In a later analysis, generation probabilities were computed using a VDJ recombination model fitted to out-of-frame rearrangements, and the results were checked against IGoR. Hypergeometric tests were used in a later analysis to score TCR-TCR, TCR-HLA and TCR-CMV co-occurrence, with a repertoire-size bias correction applied to the TCR pairs. To estimate false discovery rates, a later analysis permuted the HLA or CMV assignments 20 times. In a later analysis, co-occurring TCRs were grouped with DBSCAN, and TCRdist sequence similarity was added when clustering was performed within HLA-allele-positive subsets. Co-occurrence clustering excluded repertoires with fewer than 30,000 or more than 120,000 public chains, plus five with anomalous nucleotide sharing. TCRdb took over this immuneACCESS table, retaining in-frame rearrangements with V and J assigned. Such tables are incomplete; in checked studies, under half of the missing clones stem from an unresolved V gene, and the remainder is unexplained. V, J and clone size were drawn from that table, and D and trimming were deduced from the DNA. The sample has 150,000 to 200,000 clones on record, roughly 85% of them singletons. Approximately 4% of the sample comes from the top ten.

Study-wide findings and limitations: Some IMGT-functional V segments, including TRBV6-2 and TRBV6-3, could not be told apart with the 87-base-pair reads, so those segments were excluded. Across donors, most TCR sequences were observed very rarely, whereas some public TCRs were present in many individuals. In a later analysis, several top co-occurrence clusters were reported to appear linked to parvovirus B19, influenza, CMV and Epstein-Barr virus. This cohort had only TCR beta chains sequenced, and the lack of alpha or paired-chain data limited which features could be detected. CMV serostatus was the only immune exposure information available for the cohort. Linkage disequilibrium might explain the correlated functional status among segregating V segments, but an unknown experimental factor could not be excluded. A later analysis found that most CMV-associated TCR beta chains appeared HLA-restricted, with HLA associations seemingly driven largely by CMV exposure. The authors suggested that the approach could potentially be extended to other disease states and immunological phenotypes. The classifier was reported to diagnose cytomegalovirus status with high specificity and sensitivity in both the original cohort and the validation cohort. V-gene and J-gene trimming of TCR beta chains was associated with a missense DCLRE1C variant in a later genetic analysis, and the association was replicated in an independent cohort. Because some donors lacked HLA typing at each locus, the association tests relied only on the typed subset. A further reported finding was that TCR beta sequences accurately predicted the HLA-A and HLA-B alleles for most subjects in the first cohort. When HLA alleles, especially DR and DQ, strongly co-occurred, attributing TCR associations to individual alleles was difficult. In the study, approximately 160 TCR beta chains were listed as associated with cytomegalovirus. A cluster of highly shared sequence variants was judged likely to represent a technical artifact of the sequencing pipeline. In vitro tests confirmed that three of the cytomegalovirus-associated TCR beta chains recognize cytomegalovirus antigens. In an earlier analysis of more than 450 of the donors, most TCR beta V segments were observed in productive rearrangements about 87% or about 30% of the time, broadly matching IMGT annotations. Because counts were too low, seventeen rarely observed V segments, including chromosome 9 orphons, were excluded from the earlier analysis of 587 of the donors. In a later analysis, HLA-associated TCR beta chains showed more clonal expansion and lower generation probabilities than non-associated chains that were equally common. In a later analysis, TCR association rates were found to vary across HLA loci, with the most associated TCRs seen for DRB1 alleles and the fewest for HLA-C alleles. The presence/absence analyses assumed that sequencing depth was roughly uniform across donors, and that assumption may not be true. Specific HLA alleles were associated with 18,000 or so TCR beta sequences at a false discovery rate of 0.05 in a later analysis. In a later genetic analysis, fewer N-insertions in productive TCRs were reported among donors in an Asian-associated ancestry cluster than the approximately 670-donor mean.

This TCR was sampled from a young woman in good health and CMV-seropositive. What was sequenced was PBMCs. Recombination connected TRBV14 to TRBJ2-1; TRBD2 agrees with 10 junctional bases. The bases are TGTGCCAGCAGCCCAGCTAGCGGGAGCTCCTACAATGAGCAGTTCTTC. Its protein product is CASSPASGSSYNEQFF.